The clone carrying this T cell receptor beta chain appeared a few times. What it binds is not known. The CDR3 consists of 16 residues. Germline CDR1 LGHNA, CDR2 YSLEER. Trimming took 0 bases from V and 5 from J, leaving 13 bases between them. This sample stems from a study of response to subunit inactivated influenza vaccine. Study results and caveats: The authors suggested that few new T cells are recruited per seasonal influenza vaccination.

One entry per CDR3 protein, called by TCRdb with MiXCR from the RT-PCR reads. Of 500,000 to 600,000 distinct CDR3 sequences listed, less than 8% are singletons. The source material was PBMCs from blood, sampled less than 25 months after vaccination. The rearrangement links TRBV4-3 to TRBJ2-2; D is perhaps TRBD2 (6 bases). The sequence was collected from a man in his fifties or sixties who received an inactivated influenza vaccine. The CDR3 is CASSQDHGRRTGELFF. DNA of the CDR3: TGCGCCAGCAGCCAAGATCACGGGAGACGGACCGGGGAGCTGTTTTTT.